These 5 T cell receptor beta chains were all obtained from the same sample, sequenced in a study of shared clonotypes between healthy human individuals. TCRdb's table, derived via immunoSEQ multiplex PCR, lists solely in-frame clones and lacks some. This sample yields a few million clones, of which just over 90% are seen a single time; under 0.45% belongs to the top ten. Sample: naive CD4+ T cells from PBMCs. Subset: CD45RA+ positively selected. All receptors come from a man between 18 and 29 years old in good health. Some clones in this sample may be carry-over from other donors' samples.

The chain is built from TRBV11-2 and TRBJ2-5, with 9 bases matching TRBD2. V shed 2 bases, J shed 9 bases, and the junction held 13 bases outside the gene matches. The germline V gene encodes CDR1 SGHAT and CDR2 FQNNGV. The CDR3 contains 16 residues. CDR3 sequence reads: CASSLFPSGNLLAQYF. The CDR3 DNA reads TGTGCCAGCAGCTTATTTCCTAGCGGGAATCTCTTGGCCCAGTACTTC.

Worth noting for this clone: The sample has other DNA sequences that encode this CDR3 too. This sequence joins TRBV10-3 and TRBJ2-1; D is unresolved. The CDR3 is 12 amino acids. CDR1 and CDR2 (germline): ENHRY, SYGVKD. Trimming took 2 bases from V and 4 from J, leaving 3 bases between them. CDR3 in amino acids: CAISEVYNEQFF. For the CDR3, the DNA is TGTGCCATCAGTGAGGTATACAATGAGCAGTTCTTC.

V and J are TRBV27 and TRBJ2-7; D perhaps matches TRBD1 (6 bases). V shed 6 bases and J shed 4 bases, with 13 bases lying between them. The CDR3 covers 13 residues. Per the germline V gene, CDR1 is MNHEY and CDR2 is SMNVEV (reference sequence). The CDR3 loop is CASRLGRGYEQYF. CDR3 nucleotide sequence: TGTGCCAGCAGACTGGGCAGGGGATACGAGCAGTACTTC.

The chain uses TRBV11-2 and TRBJ1-1, with D possibly TRBD1 on 6 matching bases. Trimming left V 3 bases short and J 4 bases short, with 9 bases between. The germline CDR1 and CDR2 sequences are SGHAT and FQNNGV. This CDR3 contains 13 residues. The CDR3 loop is CASSFTQGTEAFF. The CDR3 DNA is TGTGCCAGCAGCTTCACACAGGGCACTGAAGCTTTCTTT.

The chain joins TRBV7-9 to TRBJ2-3; D gene unclear. The CDR3 covers 13 residues. V lost 5 bases and J lost 5, with 11 bases in between. Germline-derived CDR1 and CDR2 are SEHNR and FQNEAQ (reference sequence). DNA for the CDR3: TGTGCCAGCAGCATGATAGGCGTAGATACGCAGTATTTT. It yields the protein CASSMIGVDTQYF. Filled out from reference TRBV7-9 and TRBJ2-3, the complete variable domain reads DTGVSQNPRHKITKRGQNVTFRCDPISEHNRLYWYRQTLGQGPEFLTYFQNEAQLEKSRLLSDRFSAERPKGSFSTLEIQRTEQGDSAMYLCASSMIGVDTQYFGPGTRLTVL.